This TCR beta chain was identified during a study of control samples from healthy donors and cancer patients. V was pared by 6 bases and J by 0 bases, with 12 bases between. This CDR3 spans 15 amino acids. From germline, CDR1 is LNHDA and CDR2 SQIVND (reference sequence). This clone has a handful of counts. Measured with immunoSEQ multiplex PCR; TCRdb has only the in-frame clones, and not every one. The table includes 260,000 or so clones, 82% detected once. The clonotype comes from a woman aged 55-70 years with lung cancer. The chain employs TRBV19 and TRBJ1-5, with unresolved D. Sequencing was performed on PBMCs. In DNA, the CDR3 is TGTGCCAGTAGGACGGCCGACTATAGCAATCAGCCCCAGCATTTT. Residues: CASRTADYSNQPQHF.